This T cell receptor beta chain was found in a study of T cell responses to AZD1222 COVID-19 vaccine (TCRdb year 2021). A note on the overall study: TCR sequencing was performed for 230 to 250 trial participants, of whom approximately 200 were given two doses of AZD1222 and approximately 25 were given two doses of MenACWY control vaccine. Enrollment into the trials was organized by age into subgroups of 18-55, 56-69 and 70-plus years, and those subgroups contained roughly 160, 29 and 62 TCR-sequenced participants, respectively. The full study reports these points: Most participants were white British and females outnumbered males, and the authors suggested that clonal diversity may have been underestimated. After two AZD1222 doses, spike-specific TCR breadth and depth were significantly higher than at day 0 and than in MenACWY recipients. CD4 TCRs associated with the vaccine covered the entire spike protein, and the dominant responses were in regions 160-218 and 743-854. No day 14 peak-response samples were available, so repertoires were characterized only after the peak T cell response. Conclusions about previously exposed vaccinees were limited because only 5 or 6 AZD1222 recipients were SARS-CoV-2 seropositive at baseline. Reportedly, close to half of the unique spike-specific TCRs recognized epitopes lying outside the regions that are mutated in the B.1.351 and B.1.1.7 variants. In the small 56-69-year group, the increase in depth fell short of significance, most likely because of low power.

The CDR3 regions of human TCRbeta chains were analyzed by immunosequencing. From the authors' description of their analysis: Repertoire TCRs were checked for matches against a reference library of SARS-CoV-2-specific TCRs that had been generated using the MIRA antigen-specificity platform. Breadth was defined as the fraction of unique TCRs that were SARS-CoV-2-associated, and depth was defined as the fraction of total T cells that were SARS-CoV-2-associated. Using the MIRA data, each spike-specific TCR was mapped to the spike region that the TCR reacts to and placed in a CD4 or CD8 class. Log10-transformed breadth and depth values were compared by one-way ANOVA with Sidak's multiple comparisons tests. TCRdb obtained this table from immuneACCESS and retained in-frame rearrangements with V and J assigned. These tables miss some clones; where compared with another copy, unresolved V genes account for less than half of the shortfall, and the remainder is unexplained. The V and J calls and clone size were taken over from that table, and D and trimming were inferred from the DNA. Here the sample has some 180,000 clones; around 94% occur a single time. The ten largest clones take up roughly 4% of the sample.

Notes on this clone: Its specific antigen is unknown. No per-base quality is available; no much larger clone lies one base away.

The time point label corresponds to: about 28 days (+/-7) after the second vaccine dose. Reading the label with the study, this specimen's treatment or condition is: meningococcal conjugate vaccine given as trial control. Vaccinee samples were obtained from the UK trials COV001 and COV002, which included a single-blind randomized controlled phase 2/3 trial of AZD1222 (ChAdOx1 nCoV-19) in healthy adults. For TCRbeta chain sequencing, PBMC samples from trial participants were taken at day 0 and at day 28 after the second dose. The junction carries 15 bases between V and J, which are trimmed by 0 bases and 5 bases respectively. The germline V gene sets CDR1 to SGDLS and CDR2 to YYNGEE. CDR3 length: 16 amino acids, cysteine to phenylalanine. The CDR3 DNA has 48 bases and is translated from base 1.

The chain was built from TRBV9 and TRBJ2-1, with no confident D gene call. The sequence was obtained from an adult who received the MenACWY meningococcal vaccine as a control. Sequenced here: peripheral blood, sampled 28 days after the second dose of the MenACWY control vaccine. The CDR3 reads CASSVAPVEVNNEQFF. The DNA is TGTGCCAGCAGCGTAGCTCCCGTCGAGGTAAACAATGAGCAGTTCTTC.